Each of the 15 T cell receptor beta chains below was sequenced from the same sample in a study of regulatory T cells in long-lasting Graves disease. Researchers made TCR beta libraries by using iRepertoire HTBI primers and running Arm-PCR on CDR3 regions. TCRdb re-derived calls from the multiplex PCR reads in MiXCR, one entry per CDR3 protein. This table has a few hundred thousand distinct CDR3 sequences, about a sixth appearing once. The time point: newly diagnosed GD, antithyroid drugs for less than 3 months. Preparation of the TCR library used RNA extracted from PBMCs. The same specimen was also included in a second study, on T cells in Graves' hyperthyroidism and ophthalmopathy.

The source material was peripheral blood mononuclear cells (PBMCs), sampled at new diagnosis, from a patient treated with antithyroid drugs. The source of these receptors is a woman aged 18 to 35 with Graves disease.

This clonotype was seen a handful of times. This chain links TRBV9 with TRBJ1-5; 7 bases agree with TRBD1. V was clipped by 0 bases and J by 5 bases; unmatched bases: 2. There are 14 residues in the CDR3. The germline gives CDR1 SGDLS, CDR2 YYNGEE. This CDR3 reads CASSVGTGDQPQHF. Written as DNA, the CDR3 is TGTGCCAGCAGCGTAGGAACAGGGGATCAGCCCCAGCATTTT.

The chain couples TRBV29-1 to TRBJ1-3, with no clear D. Germline assignment: CDR1 SQVTM and CDR2 ANQGSEA. V was clipped by 3 bases and J by 0 bases, with 15 bases between them. This CDR3 spans 16 amino acids. The CDR3 DNA reads as TGCAGCGTTGAGGATTATCGACGTCTCTCTGGAAACACCATATATTTT. Protein sequence: CSVEDYRRLSGNTIYF.

The J gene is TRBJ2-7, the V gene TRBV20-1, with TRBD1 as a possible D gene (6 bases). V dropped 3 bases and J dropped 6 bases, with 18 bases sitting between them. CDR3 length equals 14 residues. Germline V CDR1 and CDR2: DFQATT, SNEGSKA (reference sequence). The CDR3 DNA follows: TGCAGTGCTAGGGACCGGGACACTGAGGGCGAGCAGTACTTC. Its protein product is CSARDRDTEGEQYF.

The chain carries TRBV5-6 and TRBJ1-2; D is undetermined. V lost 0 bases and J 4 bases, leaving 13 bases between the germline ends. In germline, CDR1 is SGHDT, CDR2 YYEEEE. This CDR3 is built from 15 residues. This chain's CDR3 is CASSLVSGSVYGYTF. Written as DNA, the CDR3 is TGTGCCAGCAGCTTGGTTTCAGGTTCCGTCTATGGCTACACCTTC.

This clonotype was counted at least ten times. This chain links TRBV7-2 with TRBJ2-3; no clear D gene. CDR1 SGHTA and CDR2 FQGNSA come from the germline V gene. V was cut by 4 bases and J by 2 bases, with 10 bases left in between. The CDR3 spans 14 residues. CDR3 bases: TGTGCCAGCAGCTGGCGCCTCTACACAGATACGCAGTATTTT. Its translation is CASSWRLYTDTQYF.

This clonotype was observed many times. This sequence joins TRBV12-3 or TRBV12-4 and TRBJ1-1; no definite D call. The ends were cut back, 6 bases at V and 4 bases at J, with 9 bases in the middle. CDR3 size: 12 residues. The CDR3 region is CASSLTGTEAFF. CDR3 nucleotides: TGTGCCAGCAGCTTAACCGGCACTGAAGCTTTCTTT.

This clonotype came up many times. This chain uses TRBV28 with TRBJ2-2; 8 bases map to TRBD2. The J segment lost 4 bases and the V segment lost 7 bases, leaving 8 bases of the junction unmatched. There are 15 residues in the CDR3. Germline CDR1 is MDHEN and CDR2 is SYDVKM. CDR3 nucleotide sequence: TGTGCCAGCACCCCTGACGGGAGGGTCACCGGGGAGCTGTTTTTT. Protein product: CASTPDGRVTGELFF.

The CDR3 spells CASSLPTGTARPSNYGYTF. The CDR3 DNA reads as TGTGCCAGCAGTTTGCCGACCGGGACAGCGAGACCTTCTAACTATGGCTACACCTTC. The chain combines TRBV28 with TRBJ1-2; TRBD1 agrees at 7 bases. The CDR3 spans 19 residues. V shed 3 bases and J 0 bases; nucleotides not matched to a gene: 16. From germline, CDR1 is MDHEN and CDR2 SYDVKM.

The chain employs TRBV9 and TRBJ2-3; D perhaps matches TRBD2 (6 bases). The CDR3 sequence is 15 residues long. Trimming pared 4 bases from V and 2 bases from J, leaving 14 bases between. Germline V gives CDR1 SGDLS, CDR2 YYNGEE. CDR3: CASSFRDSVTDTQYF. CDR3 sequence (DNA): TGTGCCAGCAGCTTCCGGGACTCCGTCACAGATACGCAGTATTTT.

The rearrangement uses TRBV4-1 and TRBJ2-2; 7 nucleotides agree with TRBD1. The germline V gene has CDR1 MGHRA and CDR2 YSYEKL. CDR3 length equals 17 residues. J lost 2 bases, V lost 3 bases, and 9 bases had no gene match. The CDR3 nucleotides are TGCGCCAGCAGCCATCGAATGGGGACAGCTAACACCGGGGAGCTGTTTTTT. It encodes CASSHRMGTANTGELFF.

This clonotype has only a few counts. The chain links TRBV20-1 to TRBJ2-1; 9 nucleotides match TRBD2. The CDR3 is 15 amino acids. V was clipped by 1 base and J by 4 bases; unmatched bases: 5. Germline loops: CDR1 DFQATT, CDR2 SNEGSKA (reference sequence). The CDR3 DNA reads as TGCAGTGCTAGAGTTTCGGCGGGAGGGTACAATGAGCAGTTCTTC. Its translation: CSARVSAGGYNEQFF.

There are a few counts of this clonotype. The V gene is TRBV19, the J gene TRBJ1-5, with D perhaps TRBD1 (6 bases). Trimming took 2 bases from V and 3 from J, leaving 14 bases between them. This CDR3 comprises 16 residues. Germline CDR1 reads LNHDA; CDR2 reads SQIVND (reference sequence). The DNA for the CDR3 is TGTGCCAGTAGTATAACCCCGGGGGCGATCAATCAGCCCCAGCATTTT. It encodes CASSITPGAINQPQHF. Full variable domain (missing parts from reference TRBV19 and TRBJ1-5): DGGITQSPKYLFRKEGQNVTLSCEQNLNHDAMYWYRQDPGQGLRLIYYSQIVNDFQKGDIAEGYSVSREKKESFPLTVTSAQKNPTAFYLCASSITPGAINQPQHFGDGTRLSIL.

The CDR3: CASSPAVADPYNEQFF. As DNA, the CDR3 is TGCGCCAGCAGCCCGGCCGTAGCGGACCCCTACAATGAGCAGTTCTTC. This chain links TRBV5-1 with TRBJ2-1, with TRBD2 as a possible D gene (6 bases). CDR3 size: 16 residues. V was cut by 4 bases and J by 2 bases, with 16 bases left in between. In germline, CDR1 is SGHRS, CDR2 YFSETQ.

On this clonotype: This may arise from a read error, as a much more abundant clone is one base away. The V gene is TRBV11-3, the J gene TRBJ2-3; perhaps TRBD2 as D (6 bases). Germline CDR1 SGHNT, CDR2 YENEEA. The CDR3 covers 14 residues. For the CDR3, the DNA is TGTACCAGCAGCTTAGGGAGGACCACAGATACGCAGTATTTT. Its protein product is CTSSLGRTTDTQYF.

The gene calls are TRBV12-3 or TRBV12-4 and TRBJ2-2, with 7 bases aligning to TRBD2. The CDR3 has 14 amino acids. V lost 6 bases, J lost 5 bases, and 6 bases stayed unmatched. DNA of the CDR3: TGTGCCAGCAGGCCCCTAGCGGAGACCGGGGAGCTGTTTTTT. Protein product: CASRPLAETGELFF.